This entry lists 10 T cell receptor beta chains sequenced from one sample in a study of T cells expressing NK-cell markers (dated by TCRdb to about 2020). The method was 5' RACE. This sample was sequenced with an Illumina HiSeq 2000. Following reprocessing of the reads by TCRdb, the data hold one row per CDR3 protein sequence and no DNA is available. The sample's clone listing holds about 430,000 distinct CDR3 sequences. The top ten clonotypes cover roughly 1.4% of the sample. The sample comprised blood T cells: a sorted CD56 or NKG2C T cell subset, CD4+ or CD8+ T cells, or bulk PBMC T cells (not recorded which). The receptors here all came from a woman between 45 and 65 years old in good health. Donor details come from another sample of the same person, matched by shared clones.

The chain recombines TRBV18 with TRBJ2-4. CDR1 and CDR2 from the germline V gene are KGHSH and LQKENI. This CDR3 is 15 amino acids long. The CDR3 sequence: CASSPNQLGGNIQYF.

The chain has TRBV4-1 and TRBJ2-5. The germline CDR1 and CDR2 sequences are MGHRA and YSYEKL. The CDR3 has 16 residues. This CDR3 reads CASSQDLVAGAETQYF.

The rearrangement joins TRBV7-6 to TRBJ2-7. The CDR3 contains 12 residues. CDR1 and CDR2 (germline): SGHVS, FNYEAQ. CDR3 protein: CASSPDYYEQYF.

This chain links TRBV7-9 with TRBJ1-1; no DNA is available, so the TRBD1 call from TCRdb remains unchecked. In germline, CDR1 is SEHNR, CDR2 FQNEAQ (reference sequence). CDR3 length: 15 amino acids. CDR3 protein: CASSSGAGGFAEAFF.

The chain combines TRBV12-3 or TRBV12-4 with TRBJ1-4. The CDR3 has 14 residues. CDR3 residues: CASSLSHRVEKLFF.

The CDR3 loop reads CSGPGPTYNEQFF. The chain couples TRBV20-1 to TRBJ2-1; the TCRdb call, TRBD1, lacks DNA for checking. The CDR3 is made up of 13 amino acids. Germline CDR1 DFQATT, CDR2 SNEGSKA (reference sequence).

The chain has TRBV12-3 or TRBV12-4 and TRBJ2-7; the D call from TCRdb, TRBD2, cannot be confirmed without DNA. The CDR3 is 14 amino acids. The CDR3 is CASSLRDFVPEQYF.

The chain is built from TRBV12-5 and TRBJ2-1; TCRdb lists TRBD1, though no DNA is available to test this call. The CDR3 consists of 12 residues. Germline lookup yields CDR1 LGHNT and CDR2 FRNRAP. CDR3: CASGPPQGWQFF.

The chain links TRBV5-1 to TRBJ2-1; the D call of TRBD2 rests on TCRdb alone, since no DNA is present to check it. CDR3 length: 13 amino acids. Germline CDR1 and CDR2: SGHRS and YFSETQ. This CDR3 reads CASGETSYNEQFF. Drawing the rest from reference TRBV5-1 and TRBJ2-1, the complete variable domain is KAGVTQTPRYLIKTRGQQVTLSCSPISGHRSVSWYQQTPGQGLQFLFEYFSETQRNKGNFPGRFSGRQFSNSRSEMNVSTLELGDSALYLCASGETSYNEQFFGPGTRLTVL.

The CDR3 protein is CASSPRDRGLGQPQHF. V gene TRBV12-3 or TRBV12-4 combines with J gene TRBJ1-5; with no DNA, the TCRdb D assignment of TRBD1 cannot be verified. This CDR3 is 16 amino acids long.